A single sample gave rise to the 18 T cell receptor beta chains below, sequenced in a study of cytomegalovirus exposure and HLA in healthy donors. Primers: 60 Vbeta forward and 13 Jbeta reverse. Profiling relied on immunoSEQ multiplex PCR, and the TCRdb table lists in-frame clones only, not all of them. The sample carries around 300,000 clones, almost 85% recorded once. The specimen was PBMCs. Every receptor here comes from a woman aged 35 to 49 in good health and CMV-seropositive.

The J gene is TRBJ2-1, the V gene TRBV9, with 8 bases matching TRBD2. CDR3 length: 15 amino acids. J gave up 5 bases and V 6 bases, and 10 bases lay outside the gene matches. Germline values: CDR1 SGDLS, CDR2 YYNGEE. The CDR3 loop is CASTPGTSLNNEQFF. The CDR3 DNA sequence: TGTGCCAGCACGCCCGGGACTAGTTTAAACAATGAGCAGTTCTTC.

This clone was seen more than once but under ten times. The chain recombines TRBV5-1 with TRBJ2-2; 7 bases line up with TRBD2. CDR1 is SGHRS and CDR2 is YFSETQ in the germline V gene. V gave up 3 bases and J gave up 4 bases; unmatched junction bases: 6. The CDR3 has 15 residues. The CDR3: CASSSLADPTGELFF. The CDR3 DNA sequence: TGCGCCAGCAGCTCCCTAGCGGATCCCACCGGGGAGCTGTTTTTT.

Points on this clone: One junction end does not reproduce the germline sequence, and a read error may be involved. CDR3 in amino acids: CASSIWDTQETQYF. In DNA, the CDR3 is TGTGCCAGCAGTATATGGGACACCCAAGAGACCCAGTACTTC. The chain employs TRBV28 and TRBJ2-5, with TRBD1 as a possible D gene (6 bases). The CDR3 is made up of 14 amino acids. The V gene's germline CDR1 is MDHEN and CDR2 SYDVKM.

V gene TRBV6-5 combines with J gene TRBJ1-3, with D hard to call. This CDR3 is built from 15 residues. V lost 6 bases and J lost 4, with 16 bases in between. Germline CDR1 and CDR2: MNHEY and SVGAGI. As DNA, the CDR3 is TGTGCCAGCAGACCCCGGGGAGGGTCGGGAAACACCATATATTTT. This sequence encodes CASRPRGGSGNTIYF.

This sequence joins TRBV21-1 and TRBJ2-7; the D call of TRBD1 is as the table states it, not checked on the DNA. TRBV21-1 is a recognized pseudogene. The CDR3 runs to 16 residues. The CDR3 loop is CASSKEVAGLPYEQYF. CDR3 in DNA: TGTGCCAGCAGCAAAGAAGTGGCAGGGCTTCCCTACGAGCAGTACTTC.

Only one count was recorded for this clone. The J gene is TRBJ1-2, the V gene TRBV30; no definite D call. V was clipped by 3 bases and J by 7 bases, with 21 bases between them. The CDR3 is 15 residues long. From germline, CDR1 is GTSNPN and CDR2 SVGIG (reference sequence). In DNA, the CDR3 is TGTGCCTGGAGAATCGGGGAGTCCGCGGCTGGTGGCTACACCTTC. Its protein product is CAWRIGESAAGGYTF.

CDR3 region: CASSPGESYNEQFF. As DNA, the CDR3 is TGTGCCAGCTCACCAGGGGAGTCCTACAATGAGCAGTTCTTC. The J gene is TRBJ2-1, the V gene TRBV18, with D possibly TRBD2 on 5 matching bases. The V gene's germline CDR1 is KGHSH and CDR2 LQKENI. The length of the CDR3 is 14 residues. V was trimmed by 2 bases and J by 1 base, leaving 6 bases between them.

CDR3 DNA: TGTGCCAGCAGCGAAGATAGCTTCAATGAGCAGTTCTTC. The encoded protein is CASSEDSFNEQFF. The V and J genes are TRBV9 and TRBJ2-1; D uncertain. This CDR3 is built from 13 residues. In germline, CDR1 is SGDLS, CDR2 YYNGEE. Trimming removed 3 bases from V and 6 bases from J, with 10 bases in between.

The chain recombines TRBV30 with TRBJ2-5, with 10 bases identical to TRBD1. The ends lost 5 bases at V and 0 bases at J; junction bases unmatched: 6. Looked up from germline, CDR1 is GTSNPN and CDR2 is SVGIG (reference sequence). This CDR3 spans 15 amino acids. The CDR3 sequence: CAWAGTGVYQETQYF. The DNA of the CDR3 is TGTGCCTGGGCCGGGACAGGGGTATACCAAGAGACCCAGTACTTC. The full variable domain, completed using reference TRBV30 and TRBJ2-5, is SQTIHQWPATLVQPVGSPLSLECTVEGTSNPNLYWYRQAAGRGLQLLFYSVGIGQISSEVPQNLSASRPQDRQFILSSKKLLLSDSGFYLCAWAGTGVYQETQYFGPGTRLLVL.

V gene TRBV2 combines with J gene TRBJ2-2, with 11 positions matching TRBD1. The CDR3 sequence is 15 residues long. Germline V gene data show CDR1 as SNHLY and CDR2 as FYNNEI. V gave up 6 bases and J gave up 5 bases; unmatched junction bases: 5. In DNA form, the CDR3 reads TGTGCCAGCAGAGGGACAGGGGGAGGGACCGGGGAGCTGTTTTTT. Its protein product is CASRGTGGGTGELFF. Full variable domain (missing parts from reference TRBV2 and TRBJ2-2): EPEVTQTPSHQVTQMGQEVILRCVPISNHLYFYWYRQILGQKVEFLVSFYNNEISEKSEIFDDQFSVERPDGSNFTLKIRSTKLEDSAMYFCASRGTGGGTGELFFGEGSRLTVL.

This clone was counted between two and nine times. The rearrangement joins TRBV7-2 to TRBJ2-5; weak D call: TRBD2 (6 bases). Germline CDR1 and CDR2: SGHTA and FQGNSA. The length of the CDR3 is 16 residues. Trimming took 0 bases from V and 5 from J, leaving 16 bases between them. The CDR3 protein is CASSLAGTRLGETQYF. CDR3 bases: TGTGCCAGCAGCTTAGCCGGGACTCGTTTGGGTGAGACCCAGTACTTC.

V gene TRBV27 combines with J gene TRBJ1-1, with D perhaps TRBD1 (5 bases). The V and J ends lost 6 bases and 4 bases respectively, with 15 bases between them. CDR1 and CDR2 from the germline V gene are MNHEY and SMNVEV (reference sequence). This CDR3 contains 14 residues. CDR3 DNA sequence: TGTGCCAGCAGCCCTTGGGGGGAGAGCACTGAAGCTTTCTTT. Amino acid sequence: CASSPWGESTEAFF.

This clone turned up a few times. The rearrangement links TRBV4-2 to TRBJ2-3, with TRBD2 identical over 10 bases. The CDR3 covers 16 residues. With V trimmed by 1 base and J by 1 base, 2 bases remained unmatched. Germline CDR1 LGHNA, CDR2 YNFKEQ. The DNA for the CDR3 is TGTGCCAGCAGCCAAGTGCTAGCGGGAGGCACAGATACGCAGTATTTT. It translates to CASSQVLAGGTDTQYF.

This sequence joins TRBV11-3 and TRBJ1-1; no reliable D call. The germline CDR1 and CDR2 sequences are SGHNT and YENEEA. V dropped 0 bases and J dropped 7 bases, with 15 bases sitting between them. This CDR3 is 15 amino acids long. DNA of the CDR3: TGTGCCAGCAGCTTAGATCTCGGGGTTGGGAGTGAAGCTTTCTTT. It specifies CASSLDLGVGSEAFF.

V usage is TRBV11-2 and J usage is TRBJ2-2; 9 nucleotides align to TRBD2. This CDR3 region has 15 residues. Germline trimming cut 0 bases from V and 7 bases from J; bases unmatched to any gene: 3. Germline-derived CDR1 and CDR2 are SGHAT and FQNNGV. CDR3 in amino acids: CASSLEGSGSGELFF. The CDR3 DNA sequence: TGTGCCAGCAGCTTAGAGGGTAGCGGGAGCGGGGAGCTGTTTTTT.

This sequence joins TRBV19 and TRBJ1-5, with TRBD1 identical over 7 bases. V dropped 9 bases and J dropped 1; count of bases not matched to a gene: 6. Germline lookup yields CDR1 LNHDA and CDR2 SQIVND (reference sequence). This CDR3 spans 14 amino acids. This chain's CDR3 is CASRDSGSNQPQHF. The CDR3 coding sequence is TGTGCCAGCCGGGACAGTGGGAGCAATCAGCCCCAGCATTTT.

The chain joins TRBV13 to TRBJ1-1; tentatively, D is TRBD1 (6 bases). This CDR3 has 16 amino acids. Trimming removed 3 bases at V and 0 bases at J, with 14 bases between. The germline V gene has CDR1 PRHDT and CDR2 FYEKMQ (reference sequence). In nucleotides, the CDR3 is TGTGCCAGCAGCTTCCCGGGACACGGAATGAACACTGAAGCTTTCTTT. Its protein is CASSFPGHGMNTEAFF.

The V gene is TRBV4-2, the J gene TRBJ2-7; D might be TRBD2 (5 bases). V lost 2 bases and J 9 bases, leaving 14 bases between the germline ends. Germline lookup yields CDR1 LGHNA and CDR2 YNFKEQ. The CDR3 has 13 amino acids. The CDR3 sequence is CASSQTRMDVQYF. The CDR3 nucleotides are TGTGCCAGCAGCCAAACTAGAATGGACGTGCAGTACTTC.